These T cell receptor beta chains were read from a single sample in a study of cytomegalovirus exposure and HLA in healthy donors. Repertoires were generated with immunoSEQ multiplex PCR, while TCRdb's copy carries only in-frame clones and drops some. Of tens of thousands of clones listed, 65% to 70% are singletons. The sample taken for sequencing was PBMCs. The source is a male donor in good health and CMV-seropositive. The CDR3 runs from the conserved cysteine through the conserved F or W. A D gene is named only where the DNA matches it firmly. Not all rows give a size; the values are once, few, many and, for expanded clones, a class.

TRBJ2-1 TRBV7-3 TRBD2 - TGTGCCAGCAGCCCCCCGGGACTAGCGGGAGATGAGCAGTTCTTC CASSPPGLAGDEQFF
TRBJ2-7 TRBV7-6 TRBD1 once TGTGCCAGCAGCTCGTTAGGACAGGGCCCTGTTGAGCAGTACTTC CASSSLGQGPVEQYF
TRBJ2-2 TRBV5-4 - - TGTGCCAGCAGCCCGGGACTCAACACCGGGGAGCTGTTTTTT CASSPGLNTGELFF
TRBJ2-7 TRBV10-1 TRBD1 - TGCGCCAGCAGTGATTTCGGGACAGGGCCCTACGAGCAGTACTTC CASSDFGTGPYEQYF
TRBJ1-6 TRBV6-1 - few TGTGCCAGCAATCCAGATATTAATTCACCCCTCCACTTT CASNPDINSPLHF
TRBJ2-2 TRBV23-1 TRBD2 - TGCGCCAGCACCCCTCCCAGAGGACGGGGGGTTGTACCCGGGGAGCTGTTTTTT CASTPPRGRGVVPGELFF
TRBJ2-7 TRBV7-2 - - TGTGCCAGCAGCTATCCGGGATACGAGCAGTACTTC CASSYPGYEQYF
TRBJ2-1 TRBV18 - - TGTGCCAGCTCACGAAATCCTAGCGAGAGCTCCTACAATGAGCAGTTCTTC CASSRNPSESSYNEQFF
TRBJ2-7 TRBV5-1 TRBD2 - TGCGCCAGCAACCCAGGCCTTGGCGGGGGGCCGAGCTCCTACGAGCAGTACTTC CASNPGLGGGPSSYEQYF
TRBJ2-7 TRBV5-4 - - TGTGCCAGCAGCTTGGACGGTTACGAGCAGTACTTC CASSLDGYEQYF
TRBJ2-7 TRBV7-2 TRBD1 - TGTGCCAGCAGCTCTCCGGGACAGAACTACGAGCAGTACTTC CASSSPGQNYEQYF
TRBJ2-2 TRBV19 TRBD1 - TGTGCCAGTAGTTTAGGGGACAGGGGGCGCCGAGCGACATCGAACACCGGGGAGCTGTTTTTT CASSLGDRGRRATSNTGELFF
TRBJ2-1 TRBV5-1 TRBD2 - TGCGCCAGCAGCTTGGGACTAGCGGGAGGAAATGAGCAGTTCTTC CASSLGLAGGNEQFF
TRBJ2-7 TRBV19 TRBD2 - TGTGCCAGTAAAAAGAAGCGGGAGGCCTCCTACGAGCAGTACTTC CASKKKREASYEQYF
TRBJ1-2 TRBV6-6 - once TGTGCCAGCAGTTACCCTGGGGAAGGGGCTTATGGCTACACCTTC CASSYPGEGAYGYTF
TRBJ2-7 TRBV7-6 TRBD2 - TGTGCCAGCAGTTCTAGCGGGGGGGCCTACGAGCAGTACTTC CASSSSGGAYEQYF
TRBJ2-5 TRBV10-1 - - TGCGCCAGCAGTGAGTCGGGCCCCCAAGAGACCCAGTACTTC CASSESGPQETQYF
TRBJ2-7 TRBV9 TRBD2 - TGTGCCAGCAGCAATAGCGGGGCCGGCCCCTACGAGCAGTACTTC CASSNSGAGPYEQYF